Below are 20 T cell receptor beta chains sequenced from a single sample in a study of blood T cell repertoires in COVID-19. Assay used: immunoSEQ multiplex PCR; TCRdb lists only in-frame clones, some missing. The table lists roughly 200,000 clones, over 75% of them singletons. Sequencing was done on a sample of PBMCs or T cells enriched from blood (not recorded which). These receptors originate from a middle-aged man who had recovered from COVID-19.

The chain is built from TRBV5-1 and TRBJ1-4, with D unclear. Deletions cut 0 bases from V and 5 bases from J, with 11 bases between. This CDR3 comprises 15 residues. Germline-derived CDR1 and CDR2 are SGHRS and YFSETQ. Here the CDR3 DNA reads TGCGCCAGCAGCTTGGACGGTTCCGAGAATGAAAAACTGTTTTTT. Translated: CASSLDGSENEKLFF.

The genes are TRBV9 and TRBJ1-2; 7 nucleotides agree with TRBD1. Germline CDR1 SGDLS, CDR2 YYNGEE. This CDR3 contains 15 residues. V dropped 4 bases and J dropped 6; count of bases not matched to a gene: 12. This CDR3 reads CASSKGRQGFNGYTF. Written as DNA, the CDR3 is TGTGCCAGCAGCAAGGGACGACAGGGATTTAATGGCTACACCTTC.

The chain joins TRBV9 to TRBJ2-5; the D gene is possibly TRBD1 (6 bases). Germline V gene lookup returns CDR1 SGDLS and CDR2 YYNGEE. The CDR3 spans 14 residues. Trimming shortened V by 2 bases and J by 0 bases, and 8 bases separated the two germline ends. CDR3 DNA sequence: TGTGCCAGCAGCGTGACAGGCCACCAAGAGACCCAGTACTTC. Amino acids: CASSVTGHQETQYF.

This sequence joins TRBV7-9 and TRBJ1-2, with a tentative D call TRBD1 (5 bases). Trimming cost V 5 bases and J 8 bases, with 12 bases left between them. CDR3 length equals 12 residues. The germline V gene encodes CDR1 SEHNR and CDR2 FQNEAQ (reference sequence). The CDR3 sequence: CASSEIQAGYTF. DNA of the CDR3: TGTGCCAGCAGCGAGATACAGGCCGGCTACACCTTC.

The V gene is TRBV13, the J gene TRBJ2-7; 10 bases are a match to TRBD2. V lost 7 bases and J lost 5; bases outside the gene matches: 2. The germline CDR1 and CDR2 sequences are PRHDT and FYEKMQ (reference sequence). This CDR3 contains 12 residues. In DNA, the CDR3 is TGTGCCAGCAAGCGGGGGGGGCACGAGCAGTACTTC. It is translated as CASKRGGHEQYF.

In its sample, this clone was seen many times. The CDR3 DNA reads as TGTGCCAGCAGTTACGGGGGGGCCTCCTACGAGCAGTACTTC. It translates to CASSYGGASYEQYF. This chain links TRBV6-2 or TRBV6-3 with TRBJ2-7; a possible D gene is TRBD2 (7 bases). The CDR3 has 14 amino acids. V shed 2 bases and J shed 0 bases, with 8 bases lying between them. Per the germline V gene, CDR1 is MNHEY and CDR2 is SVGEGT.

This chain links TRBV6-5 with TRBJ1-2, with 7 bases fitting TRBD1. CDR3 length: 14 residues. Germline-derived CDR1 and CDR2 are MNHEY and SVGAGI. V shed 7 bases, J shed 8 bases, and the junction held 13 bases outside the gene matches. The CDR3 DNA reads TGTGCCAGCAAGAACACCGACAGGGTGGACGGCTACACCTTC. It yields the protein CASKNTDRVDGYTF.

This chain links TRBV7-2 with TRBJ1-3, with a weak D call TRBD1 (5 bases). Trimming stripped 5 bases from V and 0 bases from J, with 14 bases between. Germline V gene data show CDR1 as SGHTA and CDR2 as FQGNSA. This CDR3 comprises 16 residues. The CDR3 is CASSQQGSSSGNTIYF. The CDR3 DNA is TGTGCCAGCAGCCAGCAGGGATCGAGCTCTGGAAACACCATATATTTT.

This chain links TRBV5-5 with TRBJ2-7, with 7 bases fitting TRBD2. J lost 1 base, V lost 3 bases, and 4 bases had no gene match. This CDR3 region has 14 residues. Looked up from germline, CDR1 is SGHKS and CDR2 is YYEKEE (reference sequence). CDR3 sequence reads: CASSSGGNSYEQYF. In nucleotides, the CDR3 is TGTGCCAGCAGCTCCGGGGGGAATTCCTACGAGCAGTACTTC.

J is TRBJ1-1 and V is TRBV19; D unclear. Looked up from germline, CDR1 is LNHDA and CDR2 is SQIVND (reference sequence). The CDR3 has 14 residues. V dropped 3 bases and J dropped 1 base, with 9 bases sitting between them. This CDR3 reads CASSIFGGNTEAFF. The CDR3 DNA is TGTGCCAGTAGTATCTTCGGAGGGAACACTGAAGCTTTCTTT.

The chain joins TRBV9 to TRBJ1-6; D ambiguous. Trimming took 2 bases from V and 7 from J, leaving 7 bases between them. The CDR3 runs 13 residues. Germline lookup yields CDR1 SGDLS and CDR2 YYNGEE. CDR3 nucleotide sequence: TGTGCCAGCAGCGTGGCAACAAATTCACCCCTCCACTTT. It specifies CASSVATNSPLHF.

This clone was counted once. The chain uses TRBV18 and TRBJ2-7, with 12 bases identical to TRBD2. The V segment lost 2 bases and the J segment 5 bases; nucleotides outside the gene matches: 10. The CDR3 totals 17 residues. Germline loops: CDR1 KGHSH, CDR2 LQKENI. The CDR3 bases are TGTGCCAGCTCACCAGTACTAGCGGGGGGCCCTCGCCACGAGCAGTACTTC. Encoded protein: CASSPVLAGGPRHEQYF.

The sample holds one count of this clone. The gene calls are TRBV5-4 and TRBJ1-4, with 9 nucleotides matching TRBD1. Germline values: CDR1 SGHNT, CDR2 YYREEE (reference sequence). The CDR3 consists of 14 residues. The ends lost 4 bases at V and 5 bases at J; junction bases unmatched: 3. CDR3 nucleotide sequence: TGTGCCAGCAGCACGGGACAGGGCAATGAAAAACTGTTTTTT. Its translation is CASSTGQGNEKLFF.

J is TRBJ2-7 and V is TRBV5-5; D is perhaps TRBD1 (6 bases). V gave up 0 bases and J gave up 6 bases, with 13 bases separating them. This CDR3 is 14 amino acids long. The germline V gene encodes CDR1 SGHKS and CDR2 YYEKEE (reference sequence). The CDR3 nucleotides are TGTGCCAGCAGCTTGGGTACAGGGTTGTCCGAGCAGTACTTC. Protein sequence: CASSLGTGLSEQYF.

The chain links TRBV19 to TRBJ2-7; 8 bases match TRBD2. Germline values: CDR1 LNHDA, CDR2 SQIVND (reference sequence). The J segment lost 6 bases and the V segment lost 6 bases, leaving 10 bases of the junction unmatched. This CDR3 has 14 amino acids. The CDR3 nucleotides read TGTGCCAGTAGATCGGGTCGGGAGGGCCGCGAGCAGTACTTC. Translating gives CASRSGREGREQYF.

V and J are TRBV5-1 and TRBJ2-7; the D gene is possibly TRBD2 (6 bases). Germline loops: CDR1 SGHRS, CDR2 YFSETQ. The CDR3 has 14 amino acids. The ends were cut back, 6 bases at V and 0 bases at J, with 13 bases in the middle. CDR3 in amino acids: CASKGIGGSYEQYF. The CDR3 DNA follows: TGCGCCAGCAAGGGGATCGGGGGCTCCTACGAGCAGTACTTC.

The CDR3 reads CATSIAGDRSTDTQYF. DNA for the CDR3: TGTGCCACCAGCATTGCGGGGGACCGAAGCACAGATACGCAGTATTTT. This rearrangement joins TRBV24-1 to TRBJ2-3; 7 bases map to TRBD2. V lost 7 bases, J lost 0 bases, and 9 bases stayed unmatched. The V gene's germline CDR1 is KGHDR and CDR2 SFDVKD. There are 16 residues in the CDR3.

This chain connects TRBV19 to TRBJ1-2; 9 bases are shared with TRBD1. This CDR3 is built from 15 residues. Germline lookup yields CDR1 LNHDA and CDR2 SQIVND (reference sequence). V lost 8 bases, J lost 1 base, and 8 bases stayed unmatched. CDR3 protein: CASAGTGTLNYGYTF. The CDR3 region has the DNA TGTGCCAGTGCCGGGACAGGGACCCTTAACTATGGCTACACCTTC.

This clone was observed a few times. The chain recombines TRBV2 with TRBJ2-2; unclear D gene. V shed 8 bases and J shed 7 bases, with 11 bases lying between them. The germline gives CDR1 SNHLY, CDR2 FYNNEI. The CDR3 loop spans 12 amino acids. CDR3 coding DNA: TGTGCCAGCTCCTACTTCGTCGGGGAGCTGTTTTTT. It yields the protein CASSYFVGELFF.

This chain joins TRBV19 and TRBJ2-2; a weak D match, TRBD2 (6 bases). CDR3 length: 16 amino acids. Trimming took 0 bases from V and 3 from J, leaving 11 bases between them. CDR1 LNHDA and CDR2 SQIVND come from the germline V gene (reference sequence). In nucleotides, the CDR3 is TGTGCCAGTAGTATAGAAGGCGGGGCCTACACCGGGGAGCTGTTTTTT. It codes for CASSIEGGAYTGELFF.